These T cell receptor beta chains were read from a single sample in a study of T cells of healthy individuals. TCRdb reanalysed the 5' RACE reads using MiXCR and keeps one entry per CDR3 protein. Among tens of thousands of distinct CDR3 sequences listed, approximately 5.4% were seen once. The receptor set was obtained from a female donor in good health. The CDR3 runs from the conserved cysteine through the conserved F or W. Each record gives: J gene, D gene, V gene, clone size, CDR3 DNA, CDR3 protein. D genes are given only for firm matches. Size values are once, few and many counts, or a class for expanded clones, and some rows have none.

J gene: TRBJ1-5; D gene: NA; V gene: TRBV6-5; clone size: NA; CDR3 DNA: TGTGCCAGCAGTAATATCAGGGTAGGCAAGAGCAATCAGCCCCAGCATTTT; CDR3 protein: CASSNIRVGKSNQPQHF
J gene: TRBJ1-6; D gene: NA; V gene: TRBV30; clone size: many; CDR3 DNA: TGTGCCTGGAGTGTACTGGGGGCCCAATCACCCCTCCACTTT; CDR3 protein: CAWSVLGAQSPLHF
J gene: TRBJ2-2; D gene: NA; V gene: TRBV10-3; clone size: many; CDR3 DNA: TGTGCCATCAGTGAGGGGGGGAACACCGGGGAGCTGTTTTTT; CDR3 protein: CAISEGGNTGELFF
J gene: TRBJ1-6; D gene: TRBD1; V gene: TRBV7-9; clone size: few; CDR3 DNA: TGTGCCAGCAGCCTCGTAAAAGTGACAGGGGATGATTCACCCCTCCACTTT; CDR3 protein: CASSLVKVTGDDSPLHF
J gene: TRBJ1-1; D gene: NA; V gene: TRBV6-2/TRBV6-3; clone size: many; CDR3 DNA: TGTGCCAGCAGTGAGGGCCTGGTGAACACTGAAGCTTTCTTT; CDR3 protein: CASSEGLVNTEAFF
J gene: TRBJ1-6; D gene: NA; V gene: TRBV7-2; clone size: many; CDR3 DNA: TGTGCCAGCAGCTCAGTGCGAGTGGGACTCCTGAATTCACCCCTCCACTTT; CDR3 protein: CASSSVRVGLLNSPLHF
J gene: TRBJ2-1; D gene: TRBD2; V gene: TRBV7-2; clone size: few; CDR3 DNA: TGTGCCAGCAGCCCTAGGTCTAGCGGTGCTAGGGAGCAGTTCTTC; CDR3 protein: CASSPRSSGAREQFF
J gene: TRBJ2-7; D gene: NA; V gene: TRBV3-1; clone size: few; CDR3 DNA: TGTGCCAGCAGCCAAAGACAGGATACCTACGAGCAGTACTTC; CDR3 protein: CASSQRQDTYEQYF
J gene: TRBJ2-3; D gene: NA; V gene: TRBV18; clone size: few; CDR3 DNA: TGTGCCAGCTCACCTGTCGACAAGACAGATACGCAGTATTTT; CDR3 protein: CASSPVDKTDTQYF
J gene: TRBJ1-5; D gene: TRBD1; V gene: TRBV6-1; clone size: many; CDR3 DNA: TGTGCGCTCAGGGAGGACAGGGCCAATCAGCCCCAGCATTTT; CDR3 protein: CALREDRANQPQHF
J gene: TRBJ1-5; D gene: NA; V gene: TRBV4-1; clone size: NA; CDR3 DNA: TGCGCCAGCAGCCAAGTAGGGGCAAGCAATCAGCCCCAGCATTTT; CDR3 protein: CASSQVGASNQPQHF
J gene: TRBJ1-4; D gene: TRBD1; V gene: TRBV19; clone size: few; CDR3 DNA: TGTGCCAGCGCCGGGACAGAAAGTGAAAAACTGTTTTTT; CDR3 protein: CASAGTESEKLFF
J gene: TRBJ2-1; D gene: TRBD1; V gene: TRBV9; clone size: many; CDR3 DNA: TGTGCCAGCAGCGTAGGGGGACAGCAAGGAAATGAGCAGTTCTTC; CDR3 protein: CASSVGGQQGNEQFF
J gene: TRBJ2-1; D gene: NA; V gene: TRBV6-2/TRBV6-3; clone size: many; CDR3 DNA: TGTGCCAGCAAACCCCCGGAGAGGGGGAATGAGCAGTTCTTC; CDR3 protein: CASKPPERGNEQFF
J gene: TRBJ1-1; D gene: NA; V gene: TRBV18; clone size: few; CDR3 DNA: TGTGCCAGCTCACGGGGCCAGGTGAACACTGAAGCTTTCTTT; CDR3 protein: CASSRGQVNTEAFF
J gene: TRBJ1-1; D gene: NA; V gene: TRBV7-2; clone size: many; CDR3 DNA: TGTGCCAGCAGCTTAGGAGGGAGTAACACTGAAGCTTTCTTT; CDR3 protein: CASSLGGSNTEAFF
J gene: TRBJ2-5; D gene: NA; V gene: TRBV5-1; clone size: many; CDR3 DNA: TGCGCCAGCAGCTTGGACACCGAAGCTCAAGAGACCCAGTACTTC; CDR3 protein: CASSLDTEAQETQYF
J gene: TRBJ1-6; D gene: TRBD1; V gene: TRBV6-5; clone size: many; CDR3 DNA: TGTGCCAGCAGTTTTACCGGGGACAGAAATTCACCCCTCCACTTT; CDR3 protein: CASSFTGDRNSPLHF
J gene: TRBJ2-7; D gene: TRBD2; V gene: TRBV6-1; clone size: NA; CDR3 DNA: TGTGCCAGCAGTCCTCTAGCGGGAGTGAACTACGAGCAGTACTTC; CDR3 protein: CASSPLAGVNYEQYF
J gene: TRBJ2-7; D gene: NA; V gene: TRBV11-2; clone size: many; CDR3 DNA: TGTGCCAGCAGCTCCCGACTAGTAAGGTCCTACGAGCAGTACTTC; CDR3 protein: CASSSRLVRSYEQYF
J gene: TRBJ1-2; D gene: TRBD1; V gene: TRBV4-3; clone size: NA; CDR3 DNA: TGCGCCAGCAGCCAAGACAGGGGGCGAGGTGGCTACACCTTC; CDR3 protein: CASSQDRGRGGYTF
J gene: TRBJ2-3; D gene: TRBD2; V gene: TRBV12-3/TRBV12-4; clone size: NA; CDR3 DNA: TGTGCCAGCAGTTTCAGGCAAGCGGGACATACGCAGTATTTT; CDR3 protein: CASSFRQAGHTQYF
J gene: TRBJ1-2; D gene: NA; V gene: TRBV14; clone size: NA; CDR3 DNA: TGTGCCAGCAGCCCCCGACAGGACTATGGCTACACCTTC; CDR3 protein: CASSPRQDYGYTF
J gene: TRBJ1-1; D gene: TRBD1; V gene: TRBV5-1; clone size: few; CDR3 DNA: TGCGCCAGCAGTCAAGGACAGGGGACTGAAGCTTTCTTT; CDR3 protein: CASSQGQGTEAFF
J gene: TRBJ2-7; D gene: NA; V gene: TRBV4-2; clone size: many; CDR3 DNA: TGTGCCAGCAGCCAAGTTGGGGTTTTCTACGAGCAGTACTTC; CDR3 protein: CASSQVGVFYEQYF
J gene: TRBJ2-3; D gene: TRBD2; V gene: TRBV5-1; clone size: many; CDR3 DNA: TGCGCCAGCAGCCCCGGGACTAGCGGGAGTCTGGGGACAGATACGCAGTATTTT; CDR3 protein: CASSPGTSGSLGTDTQYF
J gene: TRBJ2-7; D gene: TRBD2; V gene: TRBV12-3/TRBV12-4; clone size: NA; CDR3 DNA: TGTGCCAGCAGCCTGACTAGCGGGGGCACCTACGAGCAGTACTTC; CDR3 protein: CASSLTSGGTYEQYF